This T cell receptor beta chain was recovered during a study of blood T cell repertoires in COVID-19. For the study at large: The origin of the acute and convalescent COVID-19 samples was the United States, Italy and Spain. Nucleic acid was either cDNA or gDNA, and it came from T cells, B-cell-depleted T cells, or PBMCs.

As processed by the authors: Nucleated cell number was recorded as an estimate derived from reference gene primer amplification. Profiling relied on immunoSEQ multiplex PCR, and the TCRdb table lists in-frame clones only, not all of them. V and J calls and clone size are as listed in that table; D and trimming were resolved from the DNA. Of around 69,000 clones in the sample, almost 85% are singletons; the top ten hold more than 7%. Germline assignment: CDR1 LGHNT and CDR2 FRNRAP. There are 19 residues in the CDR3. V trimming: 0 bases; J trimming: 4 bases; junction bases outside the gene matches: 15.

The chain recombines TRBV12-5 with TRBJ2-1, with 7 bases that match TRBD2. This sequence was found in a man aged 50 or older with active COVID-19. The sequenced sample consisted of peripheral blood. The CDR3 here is CASGLVTSIGGGEYNEQFF. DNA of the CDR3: TGTGCTAGTGGTTTGGTAACTTCTATCGGGGGAGGGGAATACAATGAGCAGTTCTTC.